Given below is one TCR beta chain in context. Its antigen is not known. Amplification used 60 Vbeta primers and 13 Jbeta primers. Assay: immunoSEQ multiplex PCR; the TCRdb copy retains only in-frame clones and omits some. The sample records around 180,000 clones, over 60% being singletons. The source of the sample is a study of cytomegalovirus exposure and HLA in healthy donors. Study background: Roughly 180 million T cells yielded approximately 100 million unique TCR beta sequences, as an earlier analysis found.

Germline assignment: CDR1 SGHRS and CDR2 YFSETQ. This CDR3 region has 16 residues. V shed 3 bases and J shed 7 bases, with 22 bases lying between them. General observations from the study: Several top significant clusters appeared, in a later analysis, to be linked to common viral pathogens. Previously analyzed data showed that most TCR beta V segments were productive at a frequency of about 90% or about 30%.

The sample taken for sequencing was PBMCs. The source of this sequence is a girl aged 5-17 years in good health and CMV-seronegative. The chain uses TRBV5-1 and TRBJ1-2; D is uncertain. The CDR3, as DNA: TGCGCCAGCAGCTCGTCCCCGGGCGGGATTGAGGGTGGCTACACCTTC. Protein sequence: CASSSSPGGIEGGYTF.